This T cell receptor (beta chain) stems from a study of T cells after yellow fever vaccination (dated by TCRdb to between 2019 and 2020). Some background on the complete study: The SMART-Seq v4 Ultra Low Input RNA kit was used to prepare libraries from fractions with low cell numbers. Two healthy male donors made up the cohort, one aged 18 to 30 years and the other aged 30 to 40 years. To follow T-cell clones before and after primary and booster YFV17D yellow fever vaccination, bulk TCR alpha and beta repertoires were sequenced over time. Blood was collected at multiple timepoints before and after primary and secondary immunization, and bulk PBMC replicates and cell subsets were isolated.

Read against the paper, the sample's treatment or condition label means: live attenuated yellow fever vaccine strain. PBMCs were isolated from peripheral blood using a standard Ficoll-Paque protocol. Dynabeads CD4 and CD8 positive selection kits were used to isolate the CD4 and CD8 T-cell fractions. TriZol was used to extract RNA from bulk PBMCs, CD4 and CD8 fractions, and dextramer-positive and dextramer-negative fractions. What the research found in general, with its limitations: The study included only a couple of donors, which limits how far the findings can be generalized. Most clones expanded after primary vaccination were re-detected after the booster (96% of CD4 and about 88% of CD8), suggesting broad memory maintenance. Computational filtering was required because FACS-sorted repertoires could contain abundant contaminating clonotypes from the bulk population. The secondary T-cell response was weaker than the primary response but faster, peaking on day 5 instead of day 15. A small share of clonotypes occurred in both CD4 and CD8 compartments, likely arising from convergent recombination.

Inclusive of the bounding cysteine and phenylalanine, the CDR3 is 15 residues long. Only the CDR3 region is kept as DNA, spanning 45 bases read in frame from base 1. In the germline V gene, CDR1 corresponds to MDHEN and CDR2 to SYDVKM. V loses 4 bases at its end and J loses 3 bases; junction bases beyond the gene matches: 6. Concerning this clonotype itself: The target of this receptor is not known. No quality values exist for individual bases; no much larger clone is one base distant.

Sequenced using an Illumina NovaSeq 6000. TCR cDNA was synthesized by 5'RACE template switching, through which a universal primer site and unique molecular identifiers were introduced. Priming for cDNA synthesis came from both the TCR alpha and TCR beta constant segments. Libraries were amplified in two PCR steps, with sample barcodes and sequencing adapters added in the second step. Sequencing of libraries was performed on Illumina HiSeq 2500 (2x100 bp) or NovaSeq (2x150 bp). In the paper's pipeline: Reads were demultiplexed and collapsed into UMI consensus sequences with MIGEC, and V(D)J alignment was performed with MiXCR. Using edgeR on replicate PBMC samples, clonotypes were called vaccine-responding if FDR was below 0.01 and the log2 fold change was above 5 up to day 15. Bulk clonotypes were assigned CD4 or CD8 identity according to which sequenced CD4 or CD8 repertoire held them at higher abundance. TCRdb reprocessed the public reads (quality trimming at Q25 with fastp, clone calling with MiXCR) and kept in-frame beta chains. Here each entry gathers all rows of one CDR3 protein and keeps the most common genes and DNA. TCRdb, rather than the study authors, made the V and J calls. In this sample the table shows around 320,000 distinct CDR3 sequences, approximately 12% of which occur a single time. Jointly, the top ten make up around 3.2% of the sample.

The sequence derives from a man aged 18 to 35 who received the YFV17D yellow fever vaccine. The chain employs TRBV28 and TRBJ2-3; 8 of the junction bases match TRBD2. The material was CD4+ T cells sorted from PBMCs, obtained 45 days after the yellow fever booster vaccination. The nucleotide sequence reads TGTGCCAGCAGTTCCGGGGGGGCGGGGACAGATACGCAGTATTTT. This is translated as CASSSGGAGTDTQYF. With the rest looked up from the reference TRBV28 and TRBJ2-3 genes rather than sequenced, the full variable domain is DVKVTQSSRYLVKRTGEKVFLECVQDMDHENMFWYRQDPGLGLRLIYFSYDVKMKEKGDIPEGYSVSREKKERFSLILESASTNQTSMYLCASSSGGAGTDTQYFGPGTRLTVL.